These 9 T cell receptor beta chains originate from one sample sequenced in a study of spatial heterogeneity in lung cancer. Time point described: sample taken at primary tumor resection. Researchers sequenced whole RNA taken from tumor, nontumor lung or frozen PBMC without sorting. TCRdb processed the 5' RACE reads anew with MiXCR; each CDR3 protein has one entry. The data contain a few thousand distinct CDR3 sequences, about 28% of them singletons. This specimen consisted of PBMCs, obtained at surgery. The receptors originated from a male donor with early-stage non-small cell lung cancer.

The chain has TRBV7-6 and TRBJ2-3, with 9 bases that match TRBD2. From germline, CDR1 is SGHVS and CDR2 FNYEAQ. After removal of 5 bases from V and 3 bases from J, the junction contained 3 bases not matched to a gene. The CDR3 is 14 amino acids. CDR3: CASSDSGGTDTQYF. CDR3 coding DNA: TGTGCCAGCAGCGATAGCGGGGGAACAGATACGCAGTATTTT.

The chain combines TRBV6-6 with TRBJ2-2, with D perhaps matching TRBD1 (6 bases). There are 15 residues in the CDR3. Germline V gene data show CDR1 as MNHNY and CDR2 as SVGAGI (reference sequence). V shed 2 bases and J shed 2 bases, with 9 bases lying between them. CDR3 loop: CASSYRGTNTGELFF. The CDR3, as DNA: TGTGCCAGCAGTTACAGGGGGACCAACACCGGGGAGCTGTTTTTT.

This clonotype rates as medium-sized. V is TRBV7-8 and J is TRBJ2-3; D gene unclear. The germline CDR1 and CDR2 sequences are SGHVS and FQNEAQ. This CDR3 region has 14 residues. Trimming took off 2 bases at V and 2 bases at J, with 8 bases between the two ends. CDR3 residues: CASSLTRTTDTQYF. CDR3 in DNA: TGTGCCAGCAGCTTAACCCGGACCACAGATACGCAGTATTTT.

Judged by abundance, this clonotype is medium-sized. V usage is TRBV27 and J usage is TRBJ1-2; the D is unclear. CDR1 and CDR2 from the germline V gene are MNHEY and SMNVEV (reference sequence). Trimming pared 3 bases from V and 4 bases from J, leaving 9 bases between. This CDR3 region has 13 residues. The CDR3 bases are TGTGCCAGCAGTTTTGGGCAGACCTATGGCTACACCTTC. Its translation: CASSFGQTYGYTF.

This CDR3 is CASSLEGLLNTGELFF. The CDR3, as DNA: TGCGCCAGCAGCTTGGAAGGTCTACTGAACACCGGGGAGCTGTTTTTT. The chain uses TRBV5-1 and TRBJ2-2; the D is unclear. The CDR3 is 16 amino acids. Germline V lookup: CDR1 SGHRS, CDR2 YFSETQ. Trimming removed 0 bases at V and 1 base at J, with 10 bases between.

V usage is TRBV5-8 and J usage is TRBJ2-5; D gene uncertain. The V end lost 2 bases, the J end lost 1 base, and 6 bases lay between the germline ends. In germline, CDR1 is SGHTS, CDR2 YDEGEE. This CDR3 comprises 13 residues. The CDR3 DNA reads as TGTGCCAGCAGCTTCGGCCCCCAAGAGACCCAGTACTTC. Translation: CASSFGPQETQYF.

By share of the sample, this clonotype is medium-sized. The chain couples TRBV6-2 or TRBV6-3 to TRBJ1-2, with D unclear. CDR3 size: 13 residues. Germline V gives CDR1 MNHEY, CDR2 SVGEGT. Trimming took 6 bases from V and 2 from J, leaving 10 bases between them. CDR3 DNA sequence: TGTGCCAGCAGCCCCCAGGCGAACTATGGCTACACCTTC. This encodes CASSPQANYGYTF.

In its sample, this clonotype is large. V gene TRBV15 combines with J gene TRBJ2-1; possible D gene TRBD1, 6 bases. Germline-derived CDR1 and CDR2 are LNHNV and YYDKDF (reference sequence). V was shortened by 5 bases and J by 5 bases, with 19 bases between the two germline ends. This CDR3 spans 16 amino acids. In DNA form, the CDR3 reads TGTGCCACCAGCGGACTTAGGTGGGGGCGTGACAATGAGCAGTTCTTC. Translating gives CATSGLRWGRDNEQFF.

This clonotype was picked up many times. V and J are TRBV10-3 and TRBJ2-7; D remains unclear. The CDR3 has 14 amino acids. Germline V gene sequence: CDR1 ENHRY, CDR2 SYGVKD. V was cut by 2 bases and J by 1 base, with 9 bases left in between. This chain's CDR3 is CAISERQPSYEQYF. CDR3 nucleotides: TGTGCCATCAGTGAGCGCCAACCTTCCTACGAGCAGTACTTC.